This paragraph reports one TCR beta chain. This clonotype has a handful of counts. This clone's antigen is unknown. There are no base qualities to consult, and no much larger clone falls within one base. This specimen comes from a study of blood T cells in healthy people across ages (dated by TCRdb to the mid-2010s). Background on the whole study: In model experiments, roughly one uniquely barcoded TCR beta cDNA molecule per two T cells was captured by template switching. To avoid experimental bias, donors of different ages were randomly spread across the sequencing lanes. Two additional independent replicas of 1 million unique cDNA reads from the same blood draw were analyzed for two donors (one aged 18 to 30 and one aged 80 or older). The donors were split into four age groups: young (average around 15 years), middle-aged (39), aged (more than 60) and long-lived (about 74). The study measured age-related changes in TCR beta repertoire diversity using deep sequencing normalized with unique cDNA molecular identifiers.

Library creation used 5' RACE. TCRdb records Illumina HiSeq 2500 as the sequencer. A second PCR of about 7 to 12 cycles was run with a J-beta primer mix and a sample-barcoded 5' primer. Each TCR beta cDNA molecule received a unique molecular identifier from a template-switch 5' adaptor carrying 12 random nucleotides. Each sample yielded at least 3 million CDR3-containing paired-end reads. All of the RNA was converted into first-strand cDNA using the Mint cDNA synthesis kit, with a TRBC-specific oligonucleotide serving as the primer. After uracil-DNA glycosylase treatment, a first 18-cycle PCR used universal primers M1SS and BC2_uni_R on all cDNA. In the paper's pipeline: Normalization of each sample was performed by random selection of 1 million high-quality reads, each carrying a distinct molecular identifier. Instead of being binned into consensus sequences, reads that shared molecular identifiers were thrown out. MiTCR, set to a Q25 quality threshold and the strictest error-elimination algorithm, was used for CDR3 identification, clonotype clustering and error correction. A nonparametric unseen species model using Euler transformation provided a lower-bound estimate of total TCR beta diversity. The raw public data were reprocessed by TCRdb itself: fastp quality trimming at Q25, MiXCR clonotype calling, in-frame beta chains only. Each entry is one CDR3 protein sequence, shown with its most common DNA and genes. For this entry, the V and J calls and clone size follow TCRdb and not the study's own pipeline. The sample table holds about 570,000 distinct CDR3 sequences, of which roughly 29% were seen once. The ten biggest clones cover less than 20% of the sample.

Donors were a few dozen systemically healthy Caucasian individuals from Russia aged roughly 6 to 90 years. About 10 milliliters of peripheral blood were drawn from each donor into EDTA-treated Vacutainer tubes. PBMCs were isolated by Ficoll-Paque density-gradient centrifugation, with at least 6 million obtained per sample. Total RNA was extracted from PBMCs with Trizol reagent, with at least 6 micrograms obtained per sample. Naive CD45RAhigh/CD27high T cell percentages were measured by flow cytometry on a PBMC aliquot from every donor. Findings and caveats that apply to the study as a whole: Because donor CMV infection status was unknown, age-related changes in expanded clonotypes were potentially confounded. Compared with the aged group, more naive CD4+ T cells, fewer expanded clones and increased TCR diversity were shown by the long-lived group, suggesting age selection. Total diversity estimates from one million sequenced T cells were considered lower bounds and underestimates. As age increased, observed TCR beta diversity per million T cells dropped in a roughly linear way, and a significant reduction was already evident by age 40. Observed TCR beta diversity correlated strongly with the percentage of naive T cells measured by flow cytometry. Bulk unsorted PBMC profiling prevented conclusive comparison of naive and antigen-experienced compartments.

From cysteine to phenylalanine, the CDR3 is 14 amino acids long. Solely the CDR3 DNA is kept, with 42 bases framed from the first base. According to the germline V gene, CDR1 reads SGHTA and CDR2 reads FQGNSA. The junction shows trimming of 6 bases on V and 3 bases on J, and the gene matches do not reach 8 bases of it. The origin of this receptor is a woman in her 70s in good health. The chain employs TRBV7-2 and TRBJ2-7; the central 7 bases match TRBD1. The sequenced sample consisted of blood. The CDR3 loop reads CASRYPGQNYEQYF. In nucleotides, the sequence is TGTGCCAGCAGATATCCGGGACAGAACTACGAGCAGTACTTC.